The 18 T cell receptor beta chains below all came from one sample that was sequenced in a study of Graves' ophthalmopathy and Graves' hyperthyroidism. TCR beta CDR3 amplification used RNA transcripts. HTBI-primed RT-PCR formed the first round, and a multiplex PCR formed the second. TCRdb used MiXCR to reprocess the multiplex PCR reads, holding one entry per CDR3 protein. The sample shows over 650,000 distinct CDR3 sequences, roughly 39% of them seen only once. The sequenced sample was peripheral blood. These receptors were collected from an adult man with Graves' ophthalmopathy.

The chain uses TRBV7-2 and TRBJ2-7; 11 bases agree with TRBD1. This CDR3 contains 17 residues. The germline gives CDR1 SGHTA, CDR2 FQGNSA. Trimming took 5 bases from V and 1 from J; bases not matched to a gene: 10. CDR3 coding DNA: TGTGCCAGCAGCACAGGGACAGGGGGGGGGGATTCCTACGAGCAGTACTTC. Translation gives CASSTGTGGGDSYEQYF.

The CDR3 nucleotides read TGTGCCAGCAGCGTAGGGGGGGAGAGTGAGCAGTTCTTC. This codes for CASSVGGESEQFF. The chain recombines TRBV9 with TRBJ2-7, with TRBD2 as a possible D gene (6 bases). The tail of the sequence fits TRBJ2-1 better, so the J call may be wrong. CDR1 is SGDLS and CDR2 is YYNGEE in the germline V gene. CDR3 length: 13 amino acids.

This clonotype was detected a few times. The rearrangement joins TRBV4-1 to TRBJ2-7, with D tentatively TRBD1 (5 bases). CDR1 and CDR2 from the germline V gene are MGHRA and YSYEKL. The V and J ends lost 2 bases and 2 bases respectively, with 13 bases between them. The CDR3 is made up of 15 amino acids. CDR3 coding DNA: TGCGCCAGCAGCCAACAGGGAAGTAGAGCCTACGAGCAGTACTTC. Translating gives CASSQQGSRAYEQYF.

At least ten counts were recorded for this clonotype. The chain joins TRBV7-9 to TRBJ1-1, with 11 bases that match TRBD1. V lost 5 bases to trimming and J lost 1 base; unmatched junction nucleotides: 15. The V gene's germline CDR1 is SEHNR and CDR2 FQNEAQ (reference sequence). The CDR3 is 19 amino acids. The CDR3 sequence is CASSPGTGGIRQANTEAFF. As DNA, the CDR3 is TGTGCCAGCAGCCCAGGGACAGGGGGTATACGGCAAGCGAACACTGAAGCTTTCTTT.

This clonotype was observed at least ten times. CDR3 sequence reads: CATSDFGTGAGYTF. CDR3 DNA sequence: TGTGCCACCAGTGATTTCGGGACAGGGGCTGGCTACACCTTC. The gene calls are TRBV24-1 and TRBJ1-2; 10 bases fit TRBD1. Trimming at V came to 1 base and at J to 7 bases, leaving 2 bases not matched to a gene. From germline, CDR1 is KGHDR and CDR2 SFDVKD. The CDR3 has 14 residues.

The chain links TRBV20-1 to TRBJ2-3; 8 nucleotides agree with TRBD1. The CDR3 is made up of 16 amino acids. J gave up 8 bases and V 4 bases, and 17 bases lay outside the gene matches. Per the germline V gene, CDR1 is DFQATT and CDR2 is SNEGSKA (reference sequence). CDR3 in amino acids: CSAKSTGAIMGGTQYF. The CDR3 bases are TGCAGTGCTAAATCGACAGGGGCCATCATGGGGGGTACGCAGTATTTT.

The table lists this clonotype with a count of one. CDR3 nucleotide sequence: TGTGCCAGCAGTGAATTTGGGACTAGGGTGTCGGAGACCCAGTACTTC. The encoded protein is CASSEFGTRVSETQYF. V usage is TRBV25-1 and J usage is TRBJ2-5; the match to TRBD2 covers 8 bases. CDR1 is MGHDK and CDR2 is SYGVNS in the germline V gene. With V trimmed by 1 base and J by 5 bases, 9 bases remained unmatched. CDR3 length: 16 amino acids.

This clonotype was observed a few times. The chain uses TRBV7-8 and TRBJ2-7; TRBD1 agrees at 7 bases. The CDR3 loop spans 14 amino acids. V shed 8 bases and J 3 bases; nucleotides not matched to a gene: 10. CDR1 is SGHVS, CDR2 FQNEAQ, per germline. The CDR3 spells CASSPRQGLYEQYF. In DNA form, the CDR3 reads TGTGCCAGCTCACCGCGACAGGGTCTCTACGAGCAGTACTTC.

Note on this clonotype: This may be a read error, as it is one base from a much larger clone. The chain has TRBV20-1 and TRBJ2-5; the D call may be TRBD1 or TRBD2 (5 bases each). V was pared by 6 bases and J by 4 bases, with 12 bases between. Per germline, CDR1 DFQATT and CDR2 SNEGSKA (reference sequence). There are 12 residues in the CDR3. CDR3 protein: CSAPERGETQYF. The CDR3 nucleotides read TGCAGTGCGCCGGAGAGGGGAGAGACCCAGTACTTC.

This clonotype has at least ten counts. The chain has TRBV9 and TRBJ1-3, with D possibly TRBD1 on 6 matching bases. Between the trimmed V and J ends, which lost 2 bases and 0 bases, there was a span of 12 bases. The V gene's germline CDR1 is SGDLS and CDR2 YYNGEE. This CDR3 contains 16 residues. This CDR3 reads CASSVGAANSGNTIYF. The CDR3 DNA is TGTGCCAGCAGCGTGGGGGCGGCGAACTCTGGAAACACCATATATTTT. The variable domain in full, completed from reference TRBV9 and TRBJ1-3, reads DSGVTQTPKHLITATGQRVTLRCSPRSGDLSVYWYQQSLDQGLQFLIQYYNGEERAKGNILERFSAQQFPDLHSELNLSSLELGDSALYFCASSVGAANSGNTIYFGEGSWLTVV.

The chain combines TRBV29-1 with TRBJ1-2, with D hard to call. V was trimmed by 6 bases and J by 7 bases, leaving 24 bases between them. The CDR3 length is 15 residues. CDR1 SQVTM and CDR2 ANQGSEA come from the germline V gene. The CDR3 is CSVAVGRIARLGYTF. Here the CDR3 DNA reads TGCAGCGTGGCTGTCGGACGGATAGCCCGACTTGGCTACACCTTC.

This clonotype was picked up many times. V usage is TRBV19 and J usage is TRBJ2-5; D might be TRBD1 (6 bases). CDR3 size: 13 residues. Germline V gene data show CDR1 as LNHDA and CDR2 as SQIVND (reference sequence). With 4 bases removed from V and 3 bases from J, the gap between germline ends came to 9 bases. Here the CDR3 DNA reads TGTGCCAGTAGTACAGGGGCGGAAGAGACCCAGTACTTC. Its protein is CASSTGAEETQYF.

This rearrangement joins TRBV6-6 to TRBJ2-7; a weak D match, TRBD1 (5 bases). V gave up 4 bases and J gave up 7 bases, with 14 bases separating them. The length of the CDR3 is 13 residues. CDR1 and CDR2 (germline): MNHNY, SVGAGI (reference sequence). CDR3 bases: TGTGCCAGCAGTTTATCCAGGGTTGATGAGCAGTACTTC. This sequence encodes CASSLSRVDEQYF.

The rearrangement links TRBV7-8 to TRBJ2-7, with 8 bases matching TRBD1. The V segment lost 2 bases and the J segment 1 base; nucleotides outside the gene matches: 4. The CDR3 is 15 amino acids. Germline lookup yields CDR1 SGHVS and CDR2 FQNEAQ. The CDR3 loop reads CASSLMTGVSYEQYF. The CDR3 region has the DNA TGTGCCAGCAGCTTAATGACAGGGGTATCCTACGAGCAGTACTTC.

In its sample, this clonotype was seen a few times. This chain links TRBV19 with TRBJ2-2; 7 bases agree with TRBD1. J was trimmed by 4 bases and V by 9 bases; bases with no gene match: 8. Germline values: CDR1 LNHDA, CDR2 SQIVND (reference sequence). CDR3 length: 14 amino acids. CDR3 nucleotide sequence: TGTGCCAGCCGGGACAGATCGGGCACCGGGGAGCTGTTTTTT. Amino acids: CASRDRSGTGELFF. The complete variable domain, with remaining parts taken from reference TRBV19 and TRBJ2-2, reads DGGITQSPKYLFRKEGQNVTLSCEQNLNHDAMYWYRQDPGQGLRLIYYSQIVNDFQKGDIAEGYSVSREKKESFPLTVTSAQKNPTAFYLCASRDRSGTGELFFGEGSRLTVL.

The V call is TRBV7-8, the J call TRBJ1-1; 7 nucleotides match TRBD1. Germline values: CDR1 SGHVS, CDR2 FQNEAQ. The J segment lost 7 bases and the V segment lost 8 bases, leaving 16 bases of the junction unmatched. CDR3 size: 15 residues. CDR3 amino acids: CASCSIPGTENEAFF. The CDR3 DNA sequence: TGTGCCAGCTGTTCAATTCCCGGGACAGAGAATGAAGCTTTCTTT.

This clonotype was picked up a small number of times. The rearrangement uses TRBV6-6 and TRBJ2-7, with a weak D call TRBD2 (6 bases). Germline V lookup: CDR1 MNHNY, CDR2 SVGAGI (reference sequence). There are 15 residues in the CDR3. With 2 bases removed from V and 1 base from J, the gap between germline ends came to 12 bases. The CDR3 loop reads CASSYSRGTSYEQYF. For the CDR3, the DNA is TGTGCCAGCAGTTACAGTCGGGGGACGTCCTACGAGCAGTACTTC.

This clonotype came up many times. The gene calls are TRBV29-1 and TRBJ2-5, with D maybe TRBD2 (5 bases). V was shortened by 4 bases and J by 1 base, with 10 bases between the two germline ends. The CDR3 sequence is 13 residues long. In germline, CDR1 is SQVTM, CDR2 ANQGSEA. The CDR3 DNA follows: TGCAGCGTTGCCGGAGCGGTCCAAGAGACCCAGTACTTC. This encodes CSVAGAVQETQYF.